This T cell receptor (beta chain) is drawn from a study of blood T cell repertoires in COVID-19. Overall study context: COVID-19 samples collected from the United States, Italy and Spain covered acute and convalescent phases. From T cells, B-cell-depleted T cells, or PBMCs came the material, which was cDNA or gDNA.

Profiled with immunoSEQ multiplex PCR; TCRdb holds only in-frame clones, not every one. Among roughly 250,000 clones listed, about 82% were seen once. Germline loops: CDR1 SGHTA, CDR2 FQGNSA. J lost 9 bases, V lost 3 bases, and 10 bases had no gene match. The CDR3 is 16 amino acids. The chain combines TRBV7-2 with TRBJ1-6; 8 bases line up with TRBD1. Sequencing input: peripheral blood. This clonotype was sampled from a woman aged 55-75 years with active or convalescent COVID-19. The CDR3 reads CASSFSGTGGGSPLHF. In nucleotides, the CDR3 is TGTGCCAGCAGCTTCTCCGGGACAGGAGGCGGTTCACCCCTCCACTTT. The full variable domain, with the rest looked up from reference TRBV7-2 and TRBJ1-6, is GAGVSQSPSNKVTEKGKDVELRCDPISGHTALYWYRQSLGQGLEFLIYFQGNSAPDKSGLPSDRFSAERTGGSVSTLTIQRTQQEDSAVYLCASSFSGTGGGSPLHFGNGTRLTVT.